Here is one TCR beta chain with its context. Possible read error: a much larger clone is one base away. Together with a sample-barcoded 5' primer, a J-beta primer mix was included in a second PCR lasting 7 to 11 cycles. TCRdb redid the calling of the 5' RACE reads with MiXCR, one entry per CDR3 protein. The data hold approximately 730,000 distinct CDR3 sequences, with roughly 45% observed a single time. This sample was taken from a study of blood T cells in healthy people across ages. CDR1 is SGHTA and CDR2 is FQGNSA in the germline V gene. After removal of 10 bases from V and 3 bases from J, the junction contained 5 bases not matched to a gene. The CDR3 loop spans 13 amino acids.

The receptor's source is a woman aged 55-69 years in good health. The rearrangement uses TRBV7-2 and TRBJ2-3; 9 bases line up with TRBD1. Sequenced material: blood. The CDR3 nucleotides are TGTGCCATCAAACAGGGGGCTACAGATACGCAGTATTTT. This encodes CAIKQGATDTQYF.